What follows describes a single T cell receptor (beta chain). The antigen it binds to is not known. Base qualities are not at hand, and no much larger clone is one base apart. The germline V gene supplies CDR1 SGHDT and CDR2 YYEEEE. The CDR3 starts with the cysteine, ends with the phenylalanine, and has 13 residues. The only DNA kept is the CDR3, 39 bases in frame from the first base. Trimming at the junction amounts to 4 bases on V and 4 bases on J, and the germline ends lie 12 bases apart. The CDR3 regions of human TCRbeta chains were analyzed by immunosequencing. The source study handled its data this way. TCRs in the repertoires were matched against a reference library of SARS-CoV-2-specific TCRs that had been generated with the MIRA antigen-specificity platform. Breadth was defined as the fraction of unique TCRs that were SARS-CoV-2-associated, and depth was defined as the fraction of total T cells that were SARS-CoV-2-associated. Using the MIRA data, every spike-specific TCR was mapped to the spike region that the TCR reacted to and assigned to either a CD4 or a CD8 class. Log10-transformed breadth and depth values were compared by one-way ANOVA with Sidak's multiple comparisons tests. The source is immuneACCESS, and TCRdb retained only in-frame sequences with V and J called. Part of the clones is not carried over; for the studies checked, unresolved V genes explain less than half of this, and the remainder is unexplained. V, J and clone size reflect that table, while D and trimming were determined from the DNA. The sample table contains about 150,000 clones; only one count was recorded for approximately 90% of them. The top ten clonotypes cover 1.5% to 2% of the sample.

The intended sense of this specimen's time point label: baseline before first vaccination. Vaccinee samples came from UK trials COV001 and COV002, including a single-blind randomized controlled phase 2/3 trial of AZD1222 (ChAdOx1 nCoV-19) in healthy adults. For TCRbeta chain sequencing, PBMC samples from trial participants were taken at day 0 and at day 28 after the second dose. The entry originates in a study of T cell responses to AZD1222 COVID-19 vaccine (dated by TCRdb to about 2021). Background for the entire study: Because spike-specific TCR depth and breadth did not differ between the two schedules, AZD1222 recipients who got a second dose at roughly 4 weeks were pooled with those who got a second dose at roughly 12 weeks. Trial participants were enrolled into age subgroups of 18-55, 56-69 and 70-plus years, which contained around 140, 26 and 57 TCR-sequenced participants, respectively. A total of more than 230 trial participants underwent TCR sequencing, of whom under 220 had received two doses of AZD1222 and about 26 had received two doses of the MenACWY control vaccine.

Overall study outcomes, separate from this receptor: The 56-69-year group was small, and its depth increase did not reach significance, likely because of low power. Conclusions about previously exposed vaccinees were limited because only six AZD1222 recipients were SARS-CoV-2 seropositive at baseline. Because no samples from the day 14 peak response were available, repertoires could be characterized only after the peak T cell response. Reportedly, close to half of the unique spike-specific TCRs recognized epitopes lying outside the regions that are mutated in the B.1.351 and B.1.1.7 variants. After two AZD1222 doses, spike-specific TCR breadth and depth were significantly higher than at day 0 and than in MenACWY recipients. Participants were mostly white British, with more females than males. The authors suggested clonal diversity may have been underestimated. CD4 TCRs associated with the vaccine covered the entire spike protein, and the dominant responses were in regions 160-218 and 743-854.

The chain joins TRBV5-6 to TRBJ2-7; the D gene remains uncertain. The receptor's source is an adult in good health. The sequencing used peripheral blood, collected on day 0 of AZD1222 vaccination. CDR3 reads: CASSPPNLYEQYF. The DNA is TGTGCCAGCAGCCCCCCCAACTTGTACGAGCAGTACTTC.